This T cell receptor beta chain came from a study of shared T cell receptors in the human thymus. Clones were sequenced by immunoSEQ multiplex PCR, and TCRdb holds only the in-frame ones, with some missing. The sample carries fewer than 700,000 clones, around 89% recorded once. The CDR3 spans 14 residues. Per the germline V gene, CDR1 is MDHEN and CDR2 is SYDVKM. V was pared by 6 bases and J by 5 bases, with 10 bases of the junction left unmatched. Separately, the same data were catalogued under a study of human thymus T cells. From that second work: The study used thymus tissue resected during corrective heart surgery. Thymic and blood repertoires seemed to favor certain V and J genes. Related reports documented highly overlapping thymic repertoires among unrelated individuals.

The chain joins TRBV28 to TRBJ2-7; TRBD2 agrees at 7 bases. The clonotype was recovered from a boy under two years old with a congenital heart defect. The sample taken for sequencing was thymocytes. The CDR3 loop reads CASSSDRGVNEQYF. Here the CDR3 DNA reads TGTGCCAGCAGCTCTGACCGGGGGGTGAACGAGCAGTACTTC.